The entry below describes one T cell receptor beta chain. The protocol was immunoSEQ multiplex PCR, while the TCRdb copy is restricted to in-frame clones and leaves out a portion. The data show 100,000 to 150,000 clones, roughly 90% seen once. The source of the sample is a study of cytomegalovirus exposure and HLA in healthy donors. Across the whole study: The same platform as the 500 to 700 first-cohort repertoires was used for the 90 to 150 validation repertoires, a later analysis reported.

CDR1 and CDR2 from the germline V gene are SGHNT and YENEEA. V lost 4 bases, J lost 0 bases, and 16 bases lay in between. The CDR3 has 18 amino acids. The sequence derives from a man aged 25-45 years in good health and CMV-seronegative. The chain joins TRBV11-3 to TRBJ1-6; TRBD1 might be the D (5 bases). The sequenced material came from PBMCs. The CDR3 DNA reads as TGTGCCAGCAGCTGGGGTCGTCGGCAGGGCTCCTATAATTCACCCCTCCACTTT. This encodes CASSWGRRQGSYNSPLHF.